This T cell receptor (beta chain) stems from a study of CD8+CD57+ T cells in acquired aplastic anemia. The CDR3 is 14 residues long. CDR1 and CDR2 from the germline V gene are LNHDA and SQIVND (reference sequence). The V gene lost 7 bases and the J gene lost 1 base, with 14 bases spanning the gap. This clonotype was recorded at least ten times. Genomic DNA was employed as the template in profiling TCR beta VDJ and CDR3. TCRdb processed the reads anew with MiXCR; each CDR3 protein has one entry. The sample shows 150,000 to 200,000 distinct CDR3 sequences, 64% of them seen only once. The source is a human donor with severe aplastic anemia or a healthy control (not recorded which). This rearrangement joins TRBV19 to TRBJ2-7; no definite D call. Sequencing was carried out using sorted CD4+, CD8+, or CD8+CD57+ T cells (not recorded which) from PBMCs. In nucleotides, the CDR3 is TGTGCCAGTACTATGGGGTTTCCATCCTACGAGCAGTACTTC. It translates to CASTMGFPSYEQYF.